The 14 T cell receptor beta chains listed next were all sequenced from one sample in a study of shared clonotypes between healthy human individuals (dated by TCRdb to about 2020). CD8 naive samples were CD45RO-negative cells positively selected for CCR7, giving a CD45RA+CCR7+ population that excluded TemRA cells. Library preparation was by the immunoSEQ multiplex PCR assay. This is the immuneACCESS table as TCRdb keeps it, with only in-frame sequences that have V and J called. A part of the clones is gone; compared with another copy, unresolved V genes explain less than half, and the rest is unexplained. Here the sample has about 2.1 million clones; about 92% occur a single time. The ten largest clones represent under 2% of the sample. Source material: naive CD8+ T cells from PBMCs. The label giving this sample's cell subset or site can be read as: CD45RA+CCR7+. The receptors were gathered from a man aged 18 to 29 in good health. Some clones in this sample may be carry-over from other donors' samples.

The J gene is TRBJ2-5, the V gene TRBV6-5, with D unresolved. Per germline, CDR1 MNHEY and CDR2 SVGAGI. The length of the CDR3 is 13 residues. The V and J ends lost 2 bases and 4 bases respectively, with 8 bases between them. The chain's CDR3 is CASSYEAGETQYF. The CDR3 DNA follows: TGTGCCAGCAGTTACGAGGCCGGAGAGACCCAGTACTTC.

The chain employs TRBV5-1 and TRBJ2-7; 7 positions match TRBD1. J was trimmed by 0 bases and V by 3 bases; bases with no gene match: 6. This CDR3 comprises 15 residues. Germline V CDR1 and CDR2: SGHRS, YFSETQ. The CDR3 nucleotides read TGCGCCAGCAGCTCTTCCTGGGACAGCTCCTACGAGCAGTACTTC. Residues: CASSSSWDSSYEQYF.

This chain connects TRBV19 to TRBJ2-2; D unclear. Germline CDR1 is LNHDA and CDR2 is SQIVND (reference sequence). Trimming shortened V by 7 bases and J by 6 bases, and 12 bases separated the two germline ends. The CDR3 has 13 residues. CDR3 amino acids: CASKDGISGELFF. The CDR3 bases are TGTGCCAGTAAAGACGGAATATCCGGGGAGCTGTTTTTT. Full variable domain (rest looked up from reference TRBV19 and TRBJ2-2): DGGITQSPKYLFRKEGQNVTLSCEQNLNHDAMYWYRQDPGQGLRLIYYSQIVNDFQKGDIAEGYSVSREKKESFPLTVTSAQKNPTAFYLCASKDGISGELFFGEGSRLTVL.

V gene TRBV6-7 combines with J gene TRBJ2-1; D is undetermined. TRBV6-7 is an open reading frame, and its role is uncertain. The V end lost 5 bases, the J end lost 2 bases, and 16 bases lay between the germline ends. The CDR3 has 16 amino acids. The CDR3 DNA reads TGTGCCAGCAGTCGACCTCGGATACCTCCCTACAATGAGCAGTTCTTC. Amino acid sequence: CASSRPRIPPYNEQFF.

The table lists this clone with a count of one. CDR3 sequence reads: CSVRRGVNEQFF. In DNA, the CDR3 is TGCAGCGTTCGACGGGGGGTCAATGAGCAGTTCTTC. The rearrangement links TRBV29-1 to TRBJ2-1; 7 nucleotides match TRBD2. The V segment lost 5 bases and the J segment 6 bases; nucleotides outside the gene matches: 4. The CDR3 spans 12 residues. Germline V lookup: CDR1 SQVTM, CDR2 ANQGSEA.

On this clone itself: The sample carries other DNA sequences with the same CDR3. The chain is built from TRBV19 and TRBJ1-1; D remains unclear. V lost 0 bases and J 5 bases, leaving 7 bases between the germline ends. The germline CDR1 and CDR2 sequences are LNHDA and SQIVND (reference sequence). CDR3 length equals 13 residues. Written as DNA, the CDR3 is TGTGCCAGTAGTATAGATCTGGAGACTGAAGCTTTCTTT. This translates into CASSIDLETEAFF.

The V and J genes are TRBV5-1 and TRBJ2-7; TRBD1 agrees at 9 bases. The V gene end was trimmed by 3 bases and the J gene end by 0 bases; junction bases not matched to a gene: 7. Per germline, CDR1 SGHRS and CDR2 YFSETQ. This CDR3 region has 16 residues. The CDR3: CASSSFDRGSSYEQYF. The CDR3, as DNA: TGCGCCAGCAGCTCCTTCGACAGGGGGAGCTCCTACGAGCAGTACTTC.

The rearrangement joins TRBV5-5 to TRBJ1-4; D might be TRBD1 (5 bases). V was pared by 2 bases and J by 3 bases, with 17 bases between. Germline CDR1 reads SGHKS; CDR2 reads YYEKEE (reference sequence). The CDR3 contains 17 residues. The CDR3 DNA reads TGTGCCAGCAGCTTCTATATCGGAGGGGCCCCTAATGAAAAACTGTTTTTT. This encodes CASSFYIGGAPNEKLFF.

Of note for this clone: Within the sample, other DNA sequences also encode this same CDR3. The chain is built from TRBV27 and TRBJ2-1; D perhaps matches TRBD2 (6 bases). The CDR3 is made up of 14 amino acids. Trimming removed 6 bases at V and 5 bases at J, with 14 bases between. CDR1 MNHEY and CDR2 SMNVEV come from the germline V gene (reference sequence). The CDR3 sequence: CASSFGGTNNEQFF. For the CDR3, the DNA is TGTGCCAGCAGCTTTGGCGGGACCAACAATGAGCAGTTCTTC.

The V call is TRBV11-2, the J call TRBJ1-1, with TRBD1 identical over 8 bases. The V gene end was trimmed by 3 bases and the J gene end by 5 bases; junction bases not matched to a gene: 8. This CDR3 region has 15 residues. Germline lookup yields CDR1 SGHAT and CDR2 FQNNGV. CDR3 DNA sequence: TGTGCCAGCAGCTTTAGCAGGGGGCGCGGAACTGAAGCTTTCTTT. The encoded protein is CASSFSRGRGTEAFF.

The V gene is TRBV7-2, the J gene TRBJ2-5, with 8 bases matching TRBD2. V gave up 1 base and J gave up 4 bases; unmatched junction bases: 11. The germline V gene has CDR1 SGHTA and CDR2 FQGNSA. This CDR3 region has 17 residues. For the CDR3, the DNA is TGTGCCAGCAGCTTAGTGCTGGGCGGGAGGTACAGAGAGACCCAGTACTTC. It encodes CASSLVLGGRYRETQYF.

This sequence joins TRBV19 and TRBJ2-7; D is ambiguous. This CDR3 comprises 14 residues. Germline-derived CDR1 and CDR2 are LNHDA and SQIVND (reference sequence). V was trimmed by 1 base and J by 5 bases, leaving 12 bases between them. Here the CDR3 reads CASSIVPGVDEQYF. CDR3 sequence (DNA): TGTGCCAGTAGTATAGTCCCCGGAGTGGACGAGCAGTACTTC.

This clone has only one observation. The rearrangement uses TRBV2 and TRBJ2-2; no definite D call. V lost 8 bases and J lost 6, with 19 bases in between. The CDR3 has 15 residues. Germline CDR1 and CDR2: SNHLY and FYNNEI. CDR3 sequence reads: CASADSGPRPGELFF. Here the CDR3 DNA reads TGTGCCAGCGCCGACTCCGGCCCCCGACCCGGGGAGCTGTTTTTT.

The DNA for the CDR3 is TGTGCCAGCAGCCGCCCAGCGGGAGGGCCCCCCGATGAGCAGTTCTTC. Translation: CASSRPAGGPPDEQFF. The chain links TRBV13 to TRBJ2-1; 10 bases align to TRBD2. The V gene end was trimmed by 5 bases and the J gene end by 8 bases; junction bases not matched to a gene: 12. The CDR3 covers 16 residues. Germline V CDR1 and CDR2: PRHDT, FYEKMQ (reference sequence).